These 27 T cell receptor beta chains originate from one sample sequenced in a study of cytomegalovirus exposure and HLA in healthy donors. Clones were read by immunoSEQ multiplex PCR, and TCRdb kept only the in-frame ones, dropping some. Counted here are 150,000 to 200,000 clones, approximately 89% occurring once; the ten biggest clones make up 4.2%. Sequencing was done on a sample of PBMCs. The receptors shown here come from a young man in good health and CMV-seropositive.

This chain uses TRBV5-1 with TRBJ2-5; 7 bases agree with TRBD1. CDR1 SGHRS and CDR2 YFSETQ come from the germline V gene. The length of the CDR3 is 15 residues. With V trimmed by 5 bases and J by 1 base, 8 bases remained unmatched. CDR3 sequence reads: CASSSDRVGQETQYF. In DNA form, the CDR3 reads TGCGCCAGCAGTTCCGACAGGGTCGGCCAAGAGACCCAGTACTTC.

The chain combines TRBV9 with TRBJ1-1; TRBD1 agrees at 8 bases. This CDR3 has 14 residues. The J segment lost 1 base and the V segment lost 4 bases, leaving 3 bases of the junction unmatched. Germline-derived CDR1 and CDR2 are SGDLS and YYNGEE. CDR3 nucleotides: TGTGCCAGCAGCTTCACAGGGGGGAACACTGAAGCTTTCTTT. Translating it yields CASSFTGGNTEAFF.

This clone was detected a few times. The chain is built from TRBV10-3 and TRBJ1-1; 8 nucleotides align to TRBD1. V was pared by 9 bases and J by 4 bases, with 1 base of the junction left unmatched. This CDR3 is built from 11 residues. CDR1 is ENHRY, CDR2 SYGVKD, per germline. Here the CDR3 reads CAIQGATEAFF. The CDR3 coding sequence is TGTGCCATTCAGGGGGCCACTGAAGCTTTCTTT.

V and J are TRBV27 and TRBJ1-1; 8 bases align to TRBD1. V shed 6 bases and J 0 bases; nucleotides not matched to a gene: 12. Germline values: CDR1 MNHEY, CDR2 SMNVEV (reference sequence). The CDR3 length is 17 residues. CDR3 bases: TGTGCCAGCAGCCGACAGGGGCCTTTGTCTATGAACACTGAAGCTTTCTTT. Protein product: CASSRQGPLSMNTEAFF.

The CDR3 nucleotides are TGTGCCAGCAGCTTGGCGGGACACCCTAAGAGGGAGCAGTACTTC. It translates to CASSLAGHPKREQYF. This rearrangement joins TRBV5-4 to TRBJ2-7; D is possibly TRBD1 (6 bases). The CDR3 covers 15 residues. Between the trimmed V and J ends, which lost 0 bases and 7 bases, there was a span of 17 bases. Germline V gene data show CDR1 as SGHNT and CDR2 as YYREEE (reference sequence). Using reference TRBV5-4 and TRBJ2-7 for the parts outside the CDR3, the full variable domain is ETGVTQSPTHLIKTRGQQVTLRCSSQSGHNTVSWYQQALGQGPQFIFQYYREEENGRGNFPPRFSGLQFPNYSSELNVNALELDDSALYLCASSLAGHPKREQYFGPGTRLTVT.

The DNA for the CDR3 is TGTGCCAGCAGCTTAAGGAGGGGACAGTACCAAGAGACCCAGTACTTC. Amino acids: CASSLRRGQYQETQYF. The genes are TRBV5-6 and TRBJ2-5; weak D call: TRBD1 (7 bases). There are 16 residues in the CDR3. CDR1 is SGHDT and CDR2 is YYEEEE in the germline V gene. Trimming removed 2 bases from V and 0 bases from J, with 14 bases in between.

The chain has TRBV2 and TRBJ2-1; 7 bases map to TRBD1. Germline V gives CDR1 SNHLY, CDR2 FYNNEI. CDR3 length equals 14 residues. V lost 4 bases to trimming and J lost 2 bases; unmatched junction nucleotides: 2. Here the CDR3 reads CASSGQGAYNEQFF. The DNA for the CDR3 is TGTGCCAGCAGTGGGCAGGGGGCCTACAATGAGCAGTTCTTC.

This chain links TRBV7-9 with TRBJ1-4; tentative D call: TRBD1 (6 bases). The V gene lost 0 bases and the J gene lost 8 bases, with 13 bases spanning the gap. This CDR3 contains 15 residues. Per the germline V gene, CDR1 is SEHNR and CDR2 is FQNEAQ (reference sequence). CDR3 in amino acids: CASSLARGSGEKLFF. In nucleotides, the CDR3 is TGTGCCAGCAGCTTAGCCAGGGGCTCTGGGGAAAAACTGTTTTTT.

The genes are TRBV30 and TRBJ2-7, with 10 bases identical to TRBD1. The CDR3 sequence is 13 residues long. V shed 4 bases, J shed 2 bases, and the junction held 2 bases outside the gene matches. Germline values: CDR1 GTSNPN, CDR2 SVGIG (reference sequence). CDR3 nucleotides: TGTGCCTGGAAGACAGGGGGCCCCTACGAGCAGTACTTC. Amino acids: CAWKTGGPYEQYF. Combining the CDR3 with reference TRBV30 and TRBJ2-7 gives the whole variable domain SQTIHQWPATLVQPVGSPLSLECTVEGTSNPNLYWYRQAAGRGLQLLFYSVGIGQISSEVPQNLSASRPQDRQFILSSKKLLLSDSGFYLCAWKTGGPYEQYFGPGTRLTVT.

This clone was observed a single time. The J gene is TRBJ1-2, the V gene TRBV27; D remains ambiguous. Germline V gives CDR1 MNHEY, CDR2 SMNVEV (reference sequence). V lost 2 bases, J lost 0 bases, and 4 bases lay in between. This CDR3 is 13 amino acids long. As DNA, the CDR3 is TGTGCCAGCAGTTTAAGAGCTAACTATGGCTACACCTTC. Encoded protein: CASSLRANYGYTF.

The V and J genes are TRBV30 and TRBJ2-3; 7 bases line up with TRBD2. The CDR3 spans 13 residues. V lost 4 bases, J lost 0 bases, and 1 base stayed unmatched. Germline V gene lookup returns CDR1 GTSNPN and CDR2 SVGIG (reference sequence). This chain's CDR3 is CAWILASTDTQYF. In nucleotides, the CDR3 is TGTGCCTGGATACTAGCGAGCACAGATACGCAGTATTTT.

The rearrangement joins TRBV5-5 to TRBJ2-7; TRBD1 agrees at 8 bases. Trimming cost V 0 bases and J 4 bases; bases outside gene matches: 6. CDR1 is SGHKS and CDR2 is YYEKEE in the germline V gene (reference sequence). This CDR3 has 15 amino acids. The CDR3 region is CASSLGQGAIYEQYF. CDR3 coding DNA: TGTGCCAGCAGCTTGGGGCAGGGGGCAATTTACGAGCAGTACTTC.

The sample holds one count of this clone. This chain uses TRBV28 with TRBJ2-1; 7 nucleotides line up with TRBD1. The CDR3 spans 16 residues. Germline CDR1 reads MDHEN; CDR2 reads SYDVKM. Germline trimming cut 5 bases from V and 0 bases from J; bases unmatched to any gene: 7. CDR3: CASSRQGVSSYNEQFF. CDR3 coding DNA: TGTGCCAGCAGTAGACAGGGAGTAAGCTCCTACAATGAGCAGTTCTTC.

Note on this clone: The DNA is left out, because the CDR3 cannot be placed on it with certainty; the CDR3 is given as TCRdb lists it. This chain uses TRBV7-2 with TRBJ2-7; whether TRBD1, the table's D call, matches the DNA was not checked. The CDR3 region is 16 residues in length, termini included. CDR1 and CDR2 from the germline V gene are SGHTA and FQGNSA. The CDR3 loop reads CASSSFGAGTGSEQYF.

CDR3: CASSSSTREQFF. CDR3 nucleotide sequence: TGTGCCAGCAGCTCCTCTACCAGGGAGCAGTTCTTC. The rearrangement links TRBV5-6 to TRBJ2-1; D remains ambiguous. The CDR3 spans 12 residues. Trimming removed 3 bases at V and 10 bases at J, with 11 bases between. From germline, CDR1 is SGHDT and CDR2 YYEEEE.

The gene calls are TRBV18 and TRBJ2-2; TRBD1 agrees at 8 bases. The CDR3 has 15 residues. CDR1 is KGHSH and CDR2 is LQKENI in the germline V gene. J was trimmed by 2 bases and V by 6 bases; bases with no gene match: 5. The CDR3 nucleotides read TGTGCCAGCTCGCAGACAGGGGATAACACCGGGGAGCTGTTTTTT. It is translated as CASSQTGDNTGELFF.

The sample holds a few counts of this clone. The gene calls are TRBV6-5 and TRBJ1-1; 10 bases agree with TRBD1. CDR3 length: 14 amino acids. Trimming took 2 bases from V and 5 from J; bases not matched to a gene: 2. The germline V gene encodes CDR1 MNHEY and CDR2 SVGAGI. The CDR3: CASSYDRGLTEAFF. CDR3 DNA sequence: TGTGCCAGCAGTTACGACAGGGGGCTTACTGAAGCTTTCTTT.

This chain links TRBV6-6 with TRBJ2-1, with 10 bases aligning to TRBD2. V lost 2 bases and J lost 7; bases outside the gene matches: 8. This CDR3 comprises 16 residues. CDR1 MNHNY and CDR2 SVGAGI come from the germline V gene (reference sequence). The CDR3 protein is CASSYLSGRAGNEQFF. The CDR3 coding sequence is TGTGCCAGCAGTTACCTCAGCGGGAGGGCCGGTAATGAGCAGTTCTTC.

The chain recombines TRBV7-9 with TRBJ2-7, with D unclear. The germline V gene encodes CDR1 SEHNR and CDR2 FQNEAQ (reference sequence). This CDR3 has 16 amino acids. Trimming removed 5 bases from V and 0 bases from J, with 17 bases in between. CDR3: CASSLGPRKSSYEQYF. DNA of the CDR3: TGTGCCAGCAGCCTGGGCCCGCGAAAGAGCTCCTACGAGCAGTACTTC. Looking up the rest from reference TRBV7-9 and TRBJ2-7 gives the full variable domain: DTGVSQNPRHKITKRGQNVTFRCDPISEHNRLYWYRQTLGQGPEFLTYFQNEAQLEKSRLLSDRFSAERPKGSFSTLEIQRTEQGDSAMYLCASSLGPRKSSYEQYFGPGTRLTVT.

This clone showed up just a few times. The V and J genes are TRBV29-1 and TRBJ1-1; D remains unclear. Looked up from germline, CDR1 is SQVTM and CDR2 is ANQGSEA. There are 11 residues in the CDR3. V lost 4 bases and J lost 7, with 10 bases in between. For the CDR3, the DNA is TGCAGCGTTGGCGAGGGAATTGAAGCTTTCTTT. Translating gives CSVGEGIEAFF.

This chain joins TRBV5-1 and TRBJ2-1; 9 nucleotides align to TRBD2. Germline-derived CDR1 and CDR2 are SGHRS and YFSETQ. Trimming took 0 bases from V and 6 from J; bases not matched to a gene: 7. The CDR3 sequence is 16 residues long. CDR3 amino acids: CASSLGSGSLGNEQFF. The CDR3 DNA follows: TGCGCCAGCAGCTTGGGTAGCGGGAGTCTGGGCAATGAGCAGTTCTTC.

The J gene is TRBJ1-5, the V gene TRBV29-1; 8 positions agree with TRBD1. CDR1 is SQVTM, CDR2 ANQGSEA, per germline. The CDR3 loop spans 12 amino acids. V trimming: 6 bases; J trimming: 4 bases; junction bases outside the gene matches: 2. The DNA of the CDR3 is TGCAGCGTAGGGACAGGTAATCAGCCCCAGCATTTT. Translated, it gives CSVGTGNQPQHF.

Concerning this clone itself: At one end, the junction sequence differs from germline, possibly due to a read error. This chain links TRBV5-4 with TRBJ1-4; no clear D. Germline-derived CDR1 and CDR2 are SGHNT and YYREEE (reference sequence). CDR3 length: 13 amino acids. The CDR3 DNA sequence: TGTGCCTGCAGTTGGGGTAGCGGTGAAAAACTGTTTTTT. This sequence encodes CACSWGSGEKLFF.

The rearrangement uses TRBV5-1 and TRBJ1-3; the D gene is possibly TRBD1 (5 bases). Germline V lookup: CDR1 SGHRS, CDR2 YFSETQ. This CDR3 region has 15 residues. Trimming took 5 bases from V and 0 from J, leaving 12 bases between them. CDR3 sequence (DNA): TGCGCCAGCAGTCCCGACAGCTTCTCTGGAAACACCATATATTTT. This codes for CASSPDSFSGNTIYF.

The rearrangement uses TRBV28 and TRBJ1-2; TRBD1 matches 7 bases. Germline CDR1 MDHEN, CDR2 SYDVKM. Losses at the gene ends were 6 bases for V and 4 bases for J; bases not matched to a gene: 5. The CDR3 contains 13 residues. The CDR3 sequence: CASRIWTGYGYTF. CDR3 in DNA: TGTGCCAGCAGAATTTGGACAGGCTATGGCTACACCTTC.

The rearrangement joins TRBV7-6 to TRBJ2-3, with D perhaps TRBD2 (6 bases). The germline V gene has CDR1 SGHVS and CDR2 FNYEAQ. V was clipped by 5 bases and J by 5 bases, with 14 bases between them. This CDR3 spans 14 amino acids. As DNA, the CDR3 is TGTGCCAGCAGCCTGGGACTCCGGAGAGATACGCAGTATTTT. It yields the protein CASSLGLRRDTQYF.

CDR3 sequence reads: CASSLYVEGTEAFF. CDR3 coding DNA: TGTGCCAGCAGTTTATATGTTGAGGGCACTGAAGCTTTCTTT. The chain couples TRBV27 to TRBJ1-1; D not resolved. V was clipped by 1 base and J by 4 bases, with 10 bases between them. The CDR3 has 14 residues. CDR1 is MNHEY, CDR2 SMNVEV, per germline (reference sequence).